This T cell receptor (beta chain) was sequenced during a study of shared clonotypes between healthy human individuals. Each subset's genomic DNA was split evenly across several immunoSEQ plates. Per the study methods: ImmunoSEQ output held junction-only sequences without quality scores, so filtering differed. Measured with immunoSEQ multiplex PCR; TCRdb has only the in-frame clones, and not every one. For V, J and clone size, that table is used; D and trimming come from the DNA. The sample carries about 450,000 clones, about 76% recorded once. The CDR3 is 14 amino acids. Trimming shortened V by 1 base and J by 6 bases, and 11 bases separated the two germline ends. Germline V CDR1 and CDR2: MNHNS, SASEGT.

The origin of this receptor is a woman aged 40 to 50 in good health. Some clones in this sample may be carry-over from other donors' samples. The chain recombines TRBV6-1 with TRBJ2-3, with D possibly being TRBD1 or TRBD2 (5 bases each). Sequencing used PBMCs. The CDR3 is CASSEGQGVDTQYF. The CDR3 nucleotides read TGTGCCAGCAGTGAAGGCCAGGGAGTTGATACGCAGTATTTT.